This T cell receptor beta chain originates from a study of cytomegalovirus exposure and HLA in healthy donors (TCRdb year 2017). The study in broad terms: In an earlier analysis of several hundred of the donors, 250 to 350 Gb of sequence data and some 120 million unique TCR beta sequences from 180 million or so T cells were reported. An early release covering some 640 HLA-typed donors comprised approximately 290 gigabases of sequencing data and tens of millions of unique TCR sequences. Of the roughly 400 genotyped donors, around 81% fell in the genetic ancestry cluster associated with self-reported Caucasian donors. The study aimed to test whether signatures of past pathogen exposure could be identified by cataloging public T cell receptors. The study used immunosequencing to profile the T cell repertoires of approximately 690 subjects and linked those repertoires to cytomegalovirus serostatus. Along with the roughly 700-subject first cohort, a separate validation cohort of 120 different subjects was used. High-throughput TCR immunosequencing, statistical association of individual TCRs with disease status, and machine learning were combined to predict cytomegalovirus infection status. In a later analysis, previously published TCR beta repertoires from hundreds of donors were re-analyzed and high-resolution HLA genotyping was added so that TCR occurrence patterns could be studied. The later analysis used no new phenotypic data to find candidate immune exposures, relying instead on TCR beta sequences and their occurrence across donors. In an earlier analysis of 500 to 650 of the donors, high-throughput TCR beta sequencing was used to judge whether each TCR beta V gene segment behaved as functional or pseudogenic. Donor age, sex, ethnicity and CMV serostatus were compiled together with the repertoire data. A later genetic analysis took genome-wide SNP genotypes for about 55% of the 666 donors and used that subset as a discovery cohort. All discovery cohort repertoires had been generated on a single sequencing platform. Both class I and class II loci were covered by HLA typing, at four-digit resolution. The number of typed donors differed by locus: about 629-640 for A, B, C, DRB1 and DQB1; 522 for DQA1; over 600 for DPA1; and around 490 for DPB1. Roughly 5 DR-DQ haplotypes were handled as single units for association and clustering, since linkage in the cohort was strong. Among a few hundred genotyped donors of the cohort, an average of approximately 240,000 unique TCR beta nucleotide sequences were sequenced per donor, about a sixth of them non-productive.

The CDR3 sequence holds 15 residues, the cysteine and phenylalanine included. Only the CDR3 DNA stays, 45 bases, in frame from base 1. CDR1 SGHNT and CDR2 YYREEE are derived from the germline V gene (reference sequence). V and J are trimmed by 5 bases and 3 bases, and the gene matches miss 8 bases of the junction. Receptors were amplified or captured by the immunoSEQ multiplex PCR assay. For the multiplex PCR, a mixture combining 60 forward primers for TCR Vbeta segments and 13 reverse primers for TCR Jbeta segments was used. The CDR3 region of rearranged TCR beta genes was amplified from genomic DNA by a multiplex PCR assay. Amplified TCR beta libraries were sequenced as 87-base-pair reads on the Illumina HiSeq System. The original pipeline was this. Across the 700 or so repertoires, a later analysis counted 80 million or so unique TCR beta chains, 8.5 million to 12 million of which were shared by at least two donors. Raw reads were error-corrected and collapsed into unique sequences by a nearest-neighbor algorithm in which closely related sequences were merged to remove PCR and sequencing errors. CDR3 sequences were aligned to IMGT reference sequences to assign V, D and J gene segments. Each retained sequence needed at least a six-nucleotide match to both a V gene segment and a J gene segment. A rearrangement was called productive if the CDR3 had no stop codons and remained in frame with V and J, and every other rearrangement was called non-productive. CDR3 was defined by IMGT convention, running from the second conserved V-encoded cysteine to the conserved J-encoded phenylalanine. The earlier analysis of about 530 of the donors excluded any sequence lacking an unambiguous match to a single V gene segment. In an earlier analysis of some 590 of the donors, a V segment was called functional when productive rearrangements were above 56.7%, and segregating when the standard deviation between donors exceeded 5%. A statistical classification framework was built to diagnose cytomegalovirus status from the catalog of TCR beta chain sequences. In a later analysis, TCR nucleotide sequences were compared against IMGT/GENE-DB human TR gene sequences so that V and J genes could be assigned. In a later analysis, CDR3 sequences and most-parsimonious VDJ recombination scenarios were assigned using the TCRdist pipeline. In a later analysis, every TCR beta chain was defined by the combination of its CDR3 amino acid sequence and its V-gene family, and reads without a unique V-gene family were dropped. In a later analysis, approximately 640 highly shared, low-generation-probability nucleotide sequences were removed to address suspected cross-contamination and a sequencing artifact. In a later analysis, a clonal expansion index for each public chain was calculated from normalized within-repertoire ranks of inferred template counts. Generation probabilities in a later analysis came from a VDJ recombination model fitted to out-of-frame rearrangements, and those results were checked against IGoR. A later analysis scored TCR-TCR, TCR-HLA and TCR-CMV co-occurrence with hypergeometric tests, applying a repertoire-size bias correction to TCR pairs. False discovery rates were estimated in a later analysis by permuting HLA or CMV assignments 20 times. In a later analysis, co-occurring TCRs were grouped using DBSCAN, with TCRdist sequence similarity added in when clustering inside HLA-allele-positive subsets. Repertoires with fewer than 30,000 or more than 120,000 public chains, plus five repertoires with anomalous nucleotide sharing, were excluded from co-occurrence clustering. The immuneACCESS repertoire file appears here via TCRdb, limited to in-frame rearrangements. These files lack a portion of the clones; in checked studies, under half of the deficit traces to unresolved V genes, and the cause of the others is not known. V and J calls plus clone size are reproduced from that table; the DNA served to infer D and trimming. The sample table records about 140,000 clones; approximately 82% of these occur just once. Under 2% of the sample is in the top ten clones.

General findings and caveats noted by the study authors: A cluster of highly shared sequence variants was judged likely to represent a technical artifact of the sequencing pipeline. In this cohort, only TCR beta chains were sequenced, and detectable features were limited by the absence of alpha or paired-chain data. A later genetic analysis associated a missense DCLRE1C variant with V-gene and J-gene trimming of TCR beta chains, and an independent cohort replicated the association. When HLA alleles, especially DR and DQ, strongly co-occurred, attributing TCR associations to individual alleles was difficult. In an earlier analysis of several hundred of the donors, most TCR beta V segments were observed in productive rearrangements about 87% or about 30% of the time, broadly matching IMGT annotations. Correlated functional status among segregating V segments might reflect linkage disequilibrium, but an unknown experimental factor could not be ruled out. A later analysis found that HLA-associated TCR beta chains were more clonally expanded and had lower generation probabilities than equally common non-associated chains. The 87-base-pair reads could not distinguish some IMGT-functional V segments, including TRBV6-2 and TRBV6-3, so those segments were excluded. Over 15 rarely observed V segments, including chromosome 9 orphons, were excluded from the earlier analysis of a few hundred of the donors because counts were too low. The authors suggested that the approach could potentially be extended to other disease states and immunological phenotypes. Roughly uniform sequencing depth across donors was assumed in presence/absence analyses, although this assumption may not hold. The study gave a list of under 200 TCR beta chains associated with cytomegalovirus. According to a later analysis, most CMV-associated TCR beta chains appeared to be HLA-restricted, and the HLA associations seemed to be driven largely by CMV exposure. Because some donors lacked HLA typing at each locus, the association tests relied only on the typed subset. At a false discovery rate of 0.05, a later analysis linked 15,000 to 20,000 TCR beta sequences to specific HLA alleles. A later analysis found that TCR association rates varied across HLA loci, with DRB1 alleles showing the most associated TCRs and HLA-C alleles the fewest. Several of the top co-occurrence clusters appeared to be linked to parvovirus B19, influenza, CMV and Epstein-Barr virus, according to a later analysis. CMV serostatus was the only immune exposure information available for the cohort. Most TCR sequences were observed very rarely across donors, whereas some public TCRs were present in many individuals. According to a later genetic analysis, donors in an Asian-associated ancestry cluster had fewer N-insertions in productive TCRs than the approximately 690-donor mean. A further reported finding was that TCR beta sequences accurately predicted the HLA-A and HLA-B alleles for most subjects in the first cohort. A few of the identified cytomegalovirus-associated TCR beta chains were confirmed in vitro to be specific for cytomegalovirus antigens. The classifier was reported to diagnose cytomegalovirus status with high specificity and sensitivity in both the original and validation cohorts.

In total, roughly 710 healthy bone marrow donors made up the cohort. All cohort members were sampled while nominally healthy, although unrecorded immune exposures were likely present. The donor tested CMV seronegative and was one of the 352 seronegative cohort members. A peripheral blood sample was provided by each donor, and peripheral blood mononuclear cells were used for TCR beta sequencing. The Qiagen DNeasy Blood Extraction Kit was used to extract genomic DNA from the blood cell samples. A remark on this clone: This receptor's antigen is unknown. Base-call qualities are not available, and no considerably larger clone is one nucleotide away.

The sequencing input was PBMCs. The sequence links TRBV5-4 to TRBJ2-7, and TRBD1 aligns with 10 junction nucleotides. This receptor was taken from a woman aged 40-49 years in good health and CMV-seronegative. The nucleotide sequence reads TGTGCCAGCAGGTTAACCGGGACAGGGGACTACGAGCAGTACTTC. The translation is CASRLTGTGDYEQYF.